The rows below give T cell receptor beta chains drawn from one sample of a study of blood T cells in healthy people across ages. One entry per CDR3 protein, called by TCRdb with MiXCR from the 5' RACE reads. The sample lists around 900,000 distinct CDR3 sequences, about 53% occurring once. The sequencing input was blood. These receptors originate from a woman aged 60-70 years in good health. CDR3s include the opening cysteine and the closing phenylalanine or tryptophan. Each record gives: D gene, clone size, J gene, V gene, CDR3 DNA, CDR3 protein. The D gene is left open where the match is weak. Size is omitted from some rows. Given values are once, few, many or a class for expanded clones.

TRBD2 | few | TRBJ2-7 | TRBV6-1 | TGTGCCAGCAGTAAAGACTCGGGACTAGCGGTCTACAATGAGCAGTACTTC | CASSKDSGLAVYNEQYF
- | - | TRBJ2-7 | TRBV6-5 | TGTGCCAGCAGTTACTCGACTTCGACGCAGGGTCGCGGCGAGCAGTACTTC | CASSYSTSTQGRGEQYF
TRBD2 | - | TRBJ2-7 | TRBV4-1 | TGCGCCAGCAGCCAAGGAAGGATGACTAGCGGGTCCTACGAGCAGTACTTC | CASSQGRMTSGSYEQYF
- | - | TRBJ1-2 | TRBV15 | TGTGCCACCAGCAGACAGGAAGGCAGTGGCTACACCTTC | CATSRQEGSGYTF
- | - | TRBJ1-1 | TRBV29-1 | TGCAGCGCCGGTGGAGGGGCCCCTGAAGCTTTCTTT | CSAGGGAPEAFF
- | - | TRBJ2-3 | TRBV7-9 | TGTGCCAGCAGCATTGCGGGATTGGATACGCAGTATTTT | CASSIAGLDTQYF
TRBD2 | few | TRBJ2-3 | TRBV24-1 | TGTGCCACCAGTGACCCATCGTCTAGCGGGAAGACAGATACGCAGTATTTT | CATSDPSSSGKTDTQYF
- | - | TRBJ1-1 | TRBV20-1 | TGCAGTGCTAGAGGAACAGGATCGGGTAGTGAAGCTTTCTTT | CSARGTGSGSEAFF
- | - | TRBJ2-2 | TRBV7-2 | TGTGCCAGCAGCCCCGGAGGGGTGGGCACCGGGGAGCTGTTTTTT | CASSPGGVGTGELFF
- | - | TRBJ2-7 | TRBV12-3/TRBV12-4 | TGTGCCAGCAGTTTGGGCGGCGGGGTCTCCTACAATGAGCAGTACTTC | CASSLGGGVSYNEQYF
- | - | TRBJ2-4 | TRBV6-1 | TGTGCCAGCAGCGACCTTGGGGTGGGTCAATTAGCCAAAAACATTCAGTACTTC | CASSDLGVGQLAKNIQYF
- | once | TRBJ2-1 | TRBV27 | TGTGCCAGCAGTTTAGCGGCGCTCGGCTACGCCAATGAGCAGTTCTTC | CASSLAALGYANEQFF
TRBD2 | - | TRBJ2-7 | TRBV7-8 | TGTGCCAGCTCCTACAGCGGGATACCCTACGAGCAGTACTTC | CASSYSGIPYEQYF
- | - | TRBJ2-1 | TRBV7-9 | TGTGCCAGCAGCCTGCCACATGGTCTCGAGCAGTTCTTC | CASSLPHGLEQFF
- | many | TRBJ1-5 | TRBV7-2 | TGTGCCAGCAGCCTAGGGACGGTTCAGCCCCAGCATTTT | CASSLGTVQPQHF